These 3 T cell receptor beta chains came from one sample sequenced in a study of control samples from healthy donors and cancer patients. TCRdb's table, derived via immunoSEQ multiplex PCR, lists solely in-frame clones and lacks some. Seen here are 160,000 or so clones, over 90% observed once, and the top ten hold more than 2%. Sequencing was done on a sample of blood. Receptors originate from a man in his fifties or sixties in good health.

This chain joins TRBV5-1 and TRBJ2-2, with 8 bases aligning to TRBD2. The CDR3 consists of 18 residues. Germline V lookup: CDR1 SGHRS, CDR2 YFSETQ. V gave up 4 bases and J gave up 1 base; unmatched junction bases: 12. The CDR3 DNA reads as TGCGCCAGCAGCCGGCAAGGAAGCGGGAGTGTGAACACCGGGGAGCTGTTTTTT. This translates into CASSRQGSGSVNTGELFF.

V usage is TRBV20-1 and J usage is TRBJ2-7; TRBD2 aligns across 9 bases. This CDR3 comprises 16 residues. V trimming: 3 bases; J trimming: 1 base; junction bases outside the gene matches: 10. Looked up from germline, CDR1 is DFQATT and CDR2 is SNEGSKA (reference sequence). The CDR3 coding sequence is TGCAGTGCTAGTTCCACTTGGGGACTAGCATCCTACGAGCAGTACTTC. Translated, it gives CSASSTWGLASYEQYF.

This chain connects TRBV28 to TRBJ2-3; 7 bases are a match to TRBD2. The CDR3 sequence is 16 residues long. V lost 4 bases to trimming and J lost 1 base; unmatched junction nucleotides: 8. CDR1 is MDHEN, CDR2 SYDVKM, per germline. DNA for the CDR3: TGTGCCAGCAGTTCCCCCCGGGGGAGGGGCACAGATACGCAGTATTTT. Amino acid sequence: CASSSPRGRGTDTQYF.